This is a list of T cell receptor beta chains from one sample in a study of OX40 agonist ivuxolimab in advanced cancers. TCRdb keeps only in-frame clones here, not all; method: immunoSEQ multiplex PCR. The table includes more than 10,000 clones, approximately 79% detected once. This specimen was CD4+ or CD8+ T cells sorted from blood, taken in a trial of the OX40 agonist ivuxolimab. These receptors came from an adult with an advanced solid tumor such as melanoma, head and neck, liver or kidney cancer. The CDR3 runs from the conserved cysteine through the conserved F or W. Each record gives: CDR3 length, clone size, D gene, J gene, V gene, CDR3 DNA, CDR3 protein. The D gene is left open where the match is weak. Size values are once, few and many counts, or a class for expanded clones, and some rows have none.

15	-	TRBD2	TRBJ2-5	TRBV4-3	TGCGCCAGCGCTAACAGCGGGGGATCACAAGAGACCCAGTACTTC	CASANSGGSQETQYF
15	-	TRBD1	TRBJ2-7	TRBV28	TGTGCCAGCAGTTTTGCGACAGGGGGTTTATACGAGCAGTACTTC	CASSFATGGLYEQYF
12	medium-sized	-	TRBJ2-3	TRBV27	TGTGCCAGCAGTTCCGACTCAGATACGCAGTATTTT	CASSSDSDTQYF
14	-	-	TRBJ2-7	TRBV27	TGTGCCAGCAGTCTGACGGACAACTCCTACGAGCAGTACTTC	CASSLTDNSYEQYF
16	-	-	TRBJ2-7	TRBV7-9	TGTGCCAGCAGCTTAGTTGGGCAGGGACTCTCCTACGAGCAGTACTTC	CASSLVGQGLSYEQYF
14	-	TRBD1	TRBJ1-2	TRBV7-8	TGTGCCAGCAGCCCTGGACAGGGTGGCTATGGCTACACCTTC	CASSPGQGGYGYTF
13	-	-	TRBJ1-2	TRBV7-2	TGTGCCAGCAGCTCCCTCGGGAGCTATGGCTACACCTTC	CASSSLGSYGYTF
12	-	-	TRBJ1-1	TRBV7-7	TGTGCCAGCAGCTTAGACACCACTGAAGCTTTCTTT	CASSLDTTEAFF
13	medium-sized	-	TRBJ2-7	TRBV6-5	TGTGCCAGCAGTTACGGCGGAGGGAGGGAGCAGTACTTC	CASSYGGGREQYF
16	large	-	TRBJ1-5	TRBV5-6	TGTGCCAGCAGCTTGGCCTCGCAGGGACCGTATCAGCCCCAGCATTTT	CASSLASQGPYQPQHF
13	-	-	TRBJ2-1	TRBV7-6	TGTGCCAGCAGCTCCCTAATAGAGAATGAGCAGTTCTTC	CASSSLIENEQFF
16	once	TRBD2	TRBJ2-2	TRBV11-3	TGTGCCAGCAGCTTAAGCGGTAGCGGGGCCTCCGGGGAGCTGTTTTTT	CASSLSGSGASGELFF
14	once	-	TRBJ1-1	TRBV13	TGTGCCAGCAGCTTAAGGGGGGAAGGCACTGAAGCTTTCTTT	CASSLRGEGTEAFF
13	-	-	TRBJ2-7	TRBV27	TGTGCCAGCAGCAACAGGGTCGGCTACGAGCAGTACTTC	CASSNRVGYEQYF
17	-	-	TRBJ1-2	TRBV9	TGTGCCAGCAGCGAAAATTTAGGGACCCTCCCAGACTATGGCTACACCTTC	CASSENLGTLPDYGYTF
13	medium-sized	-	TRBJ2-3	TRBV4-1	TGCGCCAGCAGCCAAGATGGACAGCGGCCGCAGTATTTT	CASSQDGQRPQYF
16	once	-	TRBJ2-7	TRBV21-1	TGTGCCAGCAGCCTCTCGAAGGGGGACAGGGCTTACGAGCAGTACTTC	CASSLSKGDRAYEQYF
15	-	TRBD1	TRBJ2-7	TRBV23-1	TGCGCCAGCAGTCTACAAAGACAGGGCGTCGGCGAGCAGTACTTC	CASSLQRQGVGEQYF
12	-	-	TRBJ2-7	TRBV2	TGTGCCAGCAAGCCAGTAACATACGAGCAGTACTTC	CASKPVTYEQYF
17	once	TRBD1	TRBJ2-2	TRBV5-1	TGCGCCAGCATTGCCGGTCCGGACAGGGCGAACACCGGGGAGCTGTTTTTT	CASIAGPDRANTGELFF
13	-	-	TRBJ1-2	TRBV11-2	TGTGCCAGCAGCTTAGCAGGAAGCTATGGCTACACCTTC	CASSLAGSYGYTF
14	medium-sized	-	TRBJ2-5	TRBV7-9	TGTGCCAGCAGCCGAGCTGCAGTAGGGGAGACCCAGTACTTC	CASSRAAVGETQYF
14	-	TRBD1	TRBJ2-7	TRBV6-1	TGTGCCAGCATCCCGGGGACAGGGGGCTTAGAGCAGTACTTC	CASIPGTGGLEQYF
18	-	-	TRBJ2-2	TRBV4-2	TGTGCCAGCAGCCAGTTGCGGGACTCCTCTGGGCAAAACGGGGAGCTGTTTTTT	CASSQLRDSSGQNGELFF
13	-	TRBD2	TRBJ2-1	TRBV19	TGTGCCACGGGACTAGCGGGGTACAATGAGCAGTTCTTC	CATGLAGYNEQFF
17	-	TRBD1	TRBJ2-1	TRBV4-2	TGTGCCAGCAGCCAAGAGTTTACCGGGACAGCCTACAATGAGCAGTTCTTC	CASSQEFTGTAYNEQFF
15	-	TRBD1	TRBJ1-5	TRBV27	TGTGCCAGCAGTTTAGGGACAGGGGGCAATCAGCCCCAGCATTTT	CASSLGTGGNQPQHF
15	-	TRBD1	TRBJ2-3	TRBV6-5	TGTGCCAGCAGCCGATGGACAGGGGCAACAGATACGCAGTATTTT	CASSRWTGATDTQYF
16	-	TRBD2	TRBJ2-3	TRBV19	TGTGCCAGTAGTATAGTCGGGGGAGGGCCCTCAGATACGCAGTATTTT	CASSIVGGGPSDTQYF
15	-	TRBD1	TRBJ1-1	TRBV19	TGTGCCAGTAGTATGACAGGGATTCAGAACACTGAAGCTTTCTTT	CASSMTGIQNTEAFF
15	-	-	TRBJ1-4	TRBV4-2	TGTGCCAGCAGCCCCCACAGGGAGACTAATGAAAAACTGTTTTTT	CASSPHRETNEKLFF
15	few	TRBD1	TRBJ2-5	TRBV19	TGTGCCAGTAGTACCGGGGGACAGGGAGGGGAGACCCAGTACTTC	CASSTGGQGGETQYF
16	once	TRBD1	TRBJ1-4	TRBV6-5	TGTGCCAGCAGTTATTCAACGGGACAGGGTTATGAAAAACTGTTTTTT	CASSYSTGQGYEKLFF
15	-	TRBD1	TRBJ1-3	TRBV9	TGTGCCAGCAGCGTAGGGGACAGCTCTGGAAACACCATATATTTT	CASSVGDSSGNTIYF
20	-	-	TRBJ1-6	TRBV4-1	TGCGCCAGCAGCCAAGATGGTGTGTTGGTTAGGGCCTCTGGGGATTCACCCCTCCACTTT	CASSQDGVLVRASGDSPLHF
15	-	TRBD1	TRBJ1-1	TRBV4-3	TGCGCCAGCAGCCAATTTTCAGGGGGGAACACTGAAGCTTTCTTT	CASSQFSGGNTEAFF
16	-	-	TRBJ2-3	TRBV18	TGTGCCAGCTCACCTCTACAGGGTGCGGGAGCAGATACGCAGTATTTT	CASSPLQGAGADTQYF
13	-	-	TRBJ2-1	TRBV5-6	TGTGCCAGCAGCTTGTCTGGCCGTAATGAGCAGTTCTTC	CASSLSGRNEQFF
15	-	TRBD2	TRBJ2-1	TRBV6-4	TGTGCCAGCAGTGGACTAGCGGGGGGGTACAATGAGCAGTTCTTC	CASSGLAGGYNEQFF
13	-	-	TRBJ2-7	TRBV27	TGTGCCAGCAGTTTGGCAAACGACTACGAGCAGTACTTC	CASSLANDYEQYF
14	-	-	TRBJ2-2	TRBV19	TGTGCCAGTAGTATTCTCTGGGGAGCCGGGGAGCTGTTTTTT	CASSILWGAGELFF
16	-	-	TRBJ1-5	TRBV1	TGCACCAGCAGCCTGGGGGGGAAAAGGGGTAATCAGCCCCAGCATTTT	CTSSLGGKRGNQPQHF
16	few	TRBD1	TRBJ1-1	TRBV9	TGTGCCAGCAGCGGGACTGTAGGACAGGGCGGCACTGAAGCTTTCTTT	CASSGTVGQGGTEAFF
15	-	-	TRBJ1-6	TRBV28	TGTGCCAGCAGTTTAAGGCAGAAGTATAATTCACCCCTCCACTTT	CASSLRQKYNSPLHF
15	few	-	TRBJ2-2	TRBV11-3	TGTGCCAGCTCCCGGGACCCGGCGAACACCGGGGAGCTGTTTTTT	CASSRDPANTGELFF